The 10 T cell receptor beta chains listed next were all sequenced from one sample in a study of blood T cell repertoires in COVID-19. Only in-frame clones appear in the TCRdb table, and some are missing; sequencing was by immunoSEQ multiplex PCR. The table records fewer than 350,000 clones, around 86% of them present only once. The sample consisted of PBMCs or T cells enriched from blood (not recorded which). These receptors were obtained from a man between 60 and 75 years old who had recovered from COVID-19.

This chain uses TRBV19 with TRBJ2-3; 11 bases map to TRBD1. CDR3 length: 19 residues. Trimming took 5 bases from V and 2 from J; bases not matched to a gene: 15. CDR1 and CDR2 from the germline V gene are LNHDA and SQIVND (reference sequence). CDR3 sequence (DNA): TGTGCCAGTAGTTACCGCCCCGGGACAGGGGGGAAACTCACAGATACGCAGTATTTT. It yields the protein CASSYRPGTGGKLTDTQYF.

V usage is TRBV6-2 or TRBV6-3 and J usage is TRBJ2-3; tentative D call: TRBD2 (5 bases). Trimming took 2 bases from V and 0 from J, leaving 18 bases between them. This CDR3 contains 18 residues. CDR1 and CDR2 (germline): MNHEY, SVGEGT. The CDR3 sequence: CASSYNFRSGTSTDTQYF. The CDR3 region has the DNA TGTGCCAGCAGTTACAATTTTCGGAGCGGAACTAGCACAGATACGCAGTATTTT.

V is TRBV2 and J is TRBJ2-5, with D possibly TRBD1 on 6 matching bases. The CDR3 runs 15 residues. Between the trimmed V and J ends, which lost 4 bases and 2 bases, there was a span of 14 bases. Germline V lookup: CDR1 SNHLY, CDR2 FYNNEI. The DNA for the CDR3 is TGTGCCAGCAGTGGACAGGTTGGGGCTCAAGAGACCCAGTACTTC. It specifies CASSGQVGAQETQYF.

The chain uses TRBV2 and TRBJ2-7; 10 nucleotides align to TRBD1. Trimming at V came to 6 bases and at J to 4 bases, leaving 6 bases not matched to a gene. Germline CDR1 reads SNHLY; CDR2 reads FYNNEI. The CDR3 is 14 amino acids. CDR3 sequence: CASSADRGRYEQYF. The DNA for the CDR3 is TGTGCCAGCAGCGCGGACAGGGGGAGATACGAGCAGTACTTC.

This chain links TRBV6-5 with TRBJ2-3, with D possibly TRBD1 on 7 matching bases. The CDR3 has 13 amino acids. The V gene lost 2 bases and the J gene lost 6 bases, with 9 bases spanning the gap. The germline CDR1 and CDR2 sequences are MNHEY and SVGAGI. For the CDR3, the DNA is TGTGCCAGCAGTTACCAGGGGGGCGATACGCAGTATTTT. Amino acids: CASSYQGGDTQYF.

The CDR3 sequence is CARSRLAGGNTGELFF. The CDR3 DNA follows: TGTGCCAGAAGCAGATTAGCGGGAGGGAACACCGGGGAGCTGTTTTTT. This sequence joins TRBV5-3 and TRBJ2-2; 10 positions match TRBD2. TRBV5-3 is an ORF, with its function uncertain. The trim removed 4 bases at V and 1 base at J, leaving 4 bases unmatched. The CDR3 loop spans 16 amino acids.

There are a few counts of this clone. J is TRBJ1-4 and V is TRBV6-5; the D is unclear. With 8 bases removed from V and 7 bases from J, the gap between germline ends came to 14 bases. Germline CDR1 and CDR2: MNHEY and SVGAGI. The CDR3 consists of 13 residues. The CDR3 reads CASVSPGSEKLFF. CDR3 nucleotide sequence: TGTGCCAGCGTTTCTCCCGGTTCTGAAAAACTGTTTTTT.

The chain combines TRBV5-1 with TRBJ2-5; 8 bases map to TRBD2. Looked up from germline, CDR1 is SGHRS and CDR2 is YFSETQ. The CDR3 has 14 amino acids. The ends lost 0 bases at V and 8 bases at J; junction bases unmatched: 6. CDR3 sequence reads: CASSLALAGYTQYF. CDR3 coding DNA: TGCGCCAGCAGCTTGGCCTTAGCGGGGTACACCCAGTACTTC.

V and J are TRBV28 and TRBJ2-5, with 11 bases lining up with TRBD2. Germline assignment: CDR1 MDHEN and CDR2 SYDVKM. Germline trimming cut 3 bases from V and 5 bases from J; bases unmatched to any gene: 8. The CDR3 has 16 residues. The CDR3 DNA reads as TGTGCCAGCAGTTTTTTAGCGGGAGGGCCCGGGGAGACCCAGTACTTC. Translation: CASSFLAGGPGETQYF.

The chain couples TRBV5-1 to TRBJ2-2, with a weak D call TRBD1 (7 bases). V was trimmed by 0 bases and J by 5 bases, leaving 14 bases between them. This CDR3 comprises 16 residues. Germline lookup yields CDR1 SGHRS and CDR2 YFSETQ. DNA for the CDR3: TGCGCCAGCAGCTTGGATGGAGGGGGCCGGACCGGGGAGCTGTTTTTT. Translated: CASSLDGGGRTGELFF.